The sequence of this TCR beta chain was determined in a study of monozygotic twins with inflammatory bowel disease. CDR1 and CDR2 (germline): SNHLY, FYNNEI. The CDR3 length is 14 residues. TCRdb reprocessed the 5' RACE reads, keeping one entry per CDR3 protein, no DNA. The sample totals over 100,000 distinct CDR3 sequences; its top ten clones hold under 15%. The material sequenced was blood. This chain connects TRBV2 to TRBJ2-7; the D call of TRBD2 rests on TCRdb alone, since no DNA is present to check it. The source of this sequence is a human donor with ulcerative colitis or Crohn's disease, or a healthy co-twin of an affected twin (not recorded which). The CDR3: CASSPEGILYEQYF.